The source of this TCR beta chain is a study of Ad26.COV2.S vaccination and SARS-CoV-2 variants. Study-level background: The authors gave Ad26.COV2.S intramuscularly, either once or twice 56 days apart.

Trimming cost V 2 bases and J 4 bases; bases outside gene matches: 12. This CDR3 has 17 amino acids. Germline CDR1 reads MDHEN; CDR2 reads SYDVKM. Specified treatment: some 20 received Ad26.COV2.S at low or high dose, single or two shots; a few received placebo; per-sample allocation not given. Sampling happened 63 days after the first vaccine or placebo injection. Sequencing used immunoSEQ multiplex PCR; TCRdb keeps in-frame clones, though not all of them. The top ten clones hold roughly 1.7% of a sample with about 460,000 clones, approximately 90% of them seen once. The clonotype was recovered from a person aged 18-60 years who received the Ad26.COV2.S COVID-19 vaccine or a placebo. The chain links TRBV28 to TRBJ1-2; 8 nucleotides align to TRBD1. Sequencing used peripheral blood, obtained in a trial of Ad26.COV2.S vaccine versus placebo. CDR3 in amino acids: CASSLLQGADPSYGYTF. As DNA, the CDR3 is TGTGCCAGCAGTTTACTCCAGGGGGCGGATCCTTCCTATGGCTACACCTTC.